Shown below are 29 T cell receptor beta chains from a single sample sequenced in a study of blood T cells in healthy people across ages. Sample-barcoded 5' priming and a J-beta primer mix drove a second PCR of roughly 6 to 12 cycles. TCRdb analysed the 5' RACE reads with MiXCR anew, one entry per CDR3 protein. The data show around 700,000 distinct CDR3 sequences, about 25% seen once. The same data also went into a second study, on T cells of mothers and their children.

Sequencing was carried out using blood. The receptors stem from a boy aged 10-17 years in good health.

The V and J genes are TRBV5-1 and TRBJ2-7; possibly TRBD1 or TRBD2 for D (6 bases each). V shed 4 bases and J shed 2 bases, with 13 bases lying between them. CDR1 and CDR2 (germline): SGHRS, YFSETQ. The CDR3 covers 14 residues. Here the CDR3 DNA reads TGCGCCAGCAGCCAGGACGGGGGCCCCTACGAGCAGTACTTC. Its translation is CASSQDGGPYEQYF.

The genes are TRBV7-9 and TRBJ2-3, with 7 nucleotides matching TRBD1. The CDR3 contains 15 residues. V was clipped by 4 bases and J by 3 bases; unmatched bases: 7. CDR1 SEHNR and CDR2 FQNEAQ come from the germline V gene (reference sequence). In nucleotides, the CDR3 is TGTGCCAGCAGCTGGGAAGGGGGCGCGACAGATACGCAGTATTTT. The encoded protein is CASSWEGGATDTQYF.

This clonotype occurred many times. CDR3 sequence (DNA): TGTGCCAGCAGTCGACAGGGAGGATACGAGCAGTACTTC. Translated: CASSRQGGYEQYF. The rearrangement uses TRBV7-3 and TRBJ2-7; D possibly corresponds to TRBD1 (7 bases). The CDR3 loop spans 13 amino acids. Germline V CDR1 and CDR2: SGHTA, FQGTGA. The V and J ends lost 6 bases and 4 bases respectively, with 13 bases between them.

The V gene is TRBV9, the J gene TRBJ1-2; 8 bases fit TRBD1. Per germline, CDR1 SGDLS and CDR2 YYNGEE. Trimming took 0 bases from V and 4 from J; bases not matched to a gene: 2. This CDR3 contains 14 residues. The CDR3 nucleotides read TGTGCCAGCAGCGTAGGGGACAGGAGCTATGGCTACACCTTC. Protein product: CASSVGDRSYGYTF.

V gene TRBV11-2 combines with J gene TRBJ2-5; possible D gene TRBD1, 5 bases. There are 15 residues in the CDR3. V was shortened by 4 bases and J by 0 bases, with 12 bases between the two germline ends. Per germline, CDR1 SGHAT and CDR2 FQNNGV. Here the CDR3 reads CASSSGIRDQETQYF. In nucleotides, the CDR3 is TGTGCCAGCAGCTCAGGAATCAGGGACCAAGAGACCCAGTACTTC. Together with reference TRBV11-2 and TRBJ2-5, the CDR3 gives the full variable domain: EAGVAQSPRYKIIEKRQSVAFWCNPISGHATLYWYQQILGQGPKLLIQFQNNGVVDDSQLPKDRFSAERLKGVDSTLKIQPAKLEDSAVYLCASSSGIRDQETQYFGPGTRLLVL.

This clonotype has just a few counts. The CDR3 sequence is CASSQDGQHLNEQFF. The CDR3 bases are TGCGCCAGCAGCCAAGATGGCCAACACCTTAATGAGCAGTTCTTC. This chain links TRBV4-3 with TRBJ2-1; D gene ambiguous. The CDR3 extends over 15 amino acids. Germline CDR1 reads LGHNA; CDR2 reads YSLEER. V dropped 0 bases and J dropped 7 bases, with 13 bases sitting between them.

The chain joins TRBV20-1 to TRBJ2-4; TRBD2 matches at 12 bases. V lost 6 bases, J lost 3 bases, and 9 bases stayed unmatched. This CDR3 spans 16 amino acids. Germline V gene lookup returns CDR1 DFQATT and CDR2 SNEGSKA (reference sequence). The CDR3 sequence: CSALTSGSFGKNIQYF. CDR3 DNA sequence: TGCAGTGCGCTGACTAGCGGGAGTTTTGGCAAAAACATTCAGTACTTC.

The chain employs TRBV13 and TRBJ2-7, with a possible D match to TRBD2 (6 bases). Trimming took 5 bases from V and 5 from J, leaving 13 bases between them. The CDR3 consists of 13 residues. Germline V CDR1 and CDR2: PRHDT, FYEKMQ (reference sequence). The CDR3 bases are TGTGCCAGCAGCCATACGGCGGGGAACGAGCAGTACTTC. It codes for CASSHTAGNEQYF.

The chain is built from TRBV10-3 and TRBJ2-3; D gene unclear. Per germline, CDR1 ENHRY and CDR2 SYGVKD. This CDR3 comprises 15 residues. The V end lost 0 bases, the J end lost 1 base, and 8 bases lay between the germline ends. CDR3 DNA sequence: TGTGCCATCAGTGAGTCGAAAACGGGCACAGATACGCAGTATTTT. Its translation is CAISESKTGTDTQYF.

The CDR3 nucleotides are TGTGCCAGCACCCCGGGATCTCCCTACGAGCAGTACTTC. This gives the protein CASTPGSPYEQYF. J is TRBJ2-7 and V is TRBV6-2 or TRBV6-3, with D possibly TRBD2 on 5 matching bases. V was pared by 7 bases and J by 2 bases, with 12 bases between. Looked up from germline, CDR1 is MNHEY and CDR2 is SVGEGT. This CDR3 comprises 13 residues.

This clonotype showed up just a few times. J is TRBJ2-7 and V is TRBV29-1; TRBD1 might be the D (5 bases). V was pared by 7 bases and J by 0 bases, with 13 bases between. CDR1 is SQVTM and CDR2 is ANQGSEA in the germline V gene. This CDR3 has 13 residues. The CDR3 DNA sequence: TGCAGCGGCCGACGCGACAGCTCCTACGAGCAGTACTTC. Protein product: CSGRRDSSYEQYF.

This clonotype was recorded a few times. The V gene is TRBV5-6, the J gene TRBJ1-5; 8 bases match TRBD1. Unmatched junction bases numbered 7, after V lost 0 bases and J lost 8 bases. Germline V lookup: CDR1 SGHDT, CDR2 YYEEEE. The CDR3 runs to 15 residues. The CDR3 region is CASSLGTGIVEPQHF. The CDR3 DNA follows: TGTGCCAGCAGCTTGGGGACAGGGATCGTGGAGCCCCAGCATTTT.

The chain joins TRBV12-3 or TRBV12-4 to TRBJ1-4; a weak D match, TRBD1 (5 bases). V was cut by 7 bases and J by 1 base, with 13 bases left in between. The CDR3 has 15 amino acids. CDR3 DNA: TGTGCCAGCACTCTGGGGCAGGGAACTAATGAAAAACTGTTTTTT. It codes for CASTLGQGTNEKLFF.

A note on this clonotype: Mismatch with germline at one junction end may stem from a read error. The chain has TRBV4-3 and TRBJ1-2; the D gene is possibly TRBD1 (6 bases). This CDR3 contains 15 residues. Germline V CDR1 and CDR2: LGHNA, YSLEER. The CDR3 here is CTSSQDRETGYGYTF. CDR3 nucleotides: TGCACCAGCAGCCAAGATCGCGAGACAGGCTATGGCTACACCTTC.

This clonotype showed up just a few times. The chain has TRBV20-1 and TRBJ2-5; possible D gene TRBD2, 6 bases. The DNA end is a closer match to TRBJ2-1, so the J assignment may be wrong. Germline V gene lookup returns CDR1 DFQATT and CDR2 SNEGSKA (reference sequence). The CDR3 runs to 13 residues. The CDR3 DNA follows: TGCAGTGCTAGAAAGGTTGGGAGGAATGAGCAGTTCTTC. Translated, it gives CSARKVGRNEQFF.

This clonotype came up a few times. The rearrangement links TRBV20-1 to TRBJ2-7, with 12 positions matching TRBD2. Looked up from germline, CDR1 is DFQATT and CDR2 is SNEGSKA (reference sequence). The CDR3 loop spans 15 amino acids. After removal of 2 bases from V and 1 base from J, the junction contained 3 bases not matched to a gene. The CDR3 reads CSARLAGGRSYEQYF. The CDR3 DNA sequence: TGCAGTGCTAGACTAGCGGGAGGGAGGTCCTACGAGCAGTACTTC.

The chain links TRBV23-1 to TRBJ2-5; D possibly uses TRBD1 or TRBD2 (6 bases each). The J call may be wrong; the DNA end is better matched by TRBJ2-1. TRBV23-1 counts as an open reading frame of uncertain function. This CDR3 region has 13 residues. CDR3 amino acids: CARSPGGGNEQFF. DNA for the CDR3: TGCGCCAGATCCCCCGGGGGCGGCAATGAGCAGTTCTTC.

The chain uses TRBV6-5 and TRBJ1-2; tentatively, D is TRBD1 (5 bases). The germline V gene has CDR1 MNHEY and CDR2 SVGAGI. The CDR3 is made up of 14 amino acids. V was pared by 7 bases and J by 7 bases, with 19 bases between. The CDR3 sequence: CASTPDGERGGYTF. In DNA form, the CDR3 reads TGTGCCAGCACCCCGGACGGGGAAAGGGGTGGCTACACCTTC.

This clonotype was counted between two and nine times. The gene calls are TRBV12-3 or TRBV12-4 and TRBJ2-7, with 7 bases lining up with TRBD1. The ends lost 6 bases at V and 0 bases at J; junction bases unmatched: 5. The CDR3 extends over 14 amino acids. CDR3 loop: CASRPDRISYEQYF. Written as DNA, the CDR3 is TGTGCCAGCAGACCGGACAGGATCTCCTACGAGCAGTACTTC.

J is TRBJ2-4 and V is TRBV6-6, with D perhaps given as TRBD1 or TRBD2 (6 bases each). There are 12 residues in the CDR3. Trimming took off 6 bases at V and 7 bases at J, with 10 bases between the two ends. Germline V gene lookup returns CDR1 MNHNY and CDR2 SVGAGI (reference sequence). The CDR3 here is CASRSGGNIQYF. The CDR3 coding sequence is TGTGCCAGCAGATCCGGGGGCAACATTCAGTACTTC.

This clonotype was counted between two and nine times. This rearrangement joins TRBV6-1 to TRBJ2-1; 7 positions agree with TRBD1. Trimming at V came to 6 bases and at J to 11 bases, leaving 10 bases not matched to a gene. The CDR3 is 13 residues long. Germline CDR1 and CDR2: MNHNS and SASEGT. The CDR3 DNA reads TGTGCCAGCAGAGGGACAGACCATCCCCAGCAGTTCTTC. Amino acid sequence: CASRGTDHPQQFF.

This clonotype was seen a handful of times. J is TRBJ2-6 and V is TRBV29-1; a weak D match, TRBD1 (5 bases). The CDR3 runs 14 residues. Germline V gene sequence: CDR1 SQVTM, CDR2 ANQGSEA. Trimming removed 7 bases at V and 1 base at J, with 11 bases between. The DNA for the CDR3 is TGCAGCGCCCTCGCAGGGTCTGGGGCCAACGTCCTGACTTTC. This codes for CSALAGSGANVLTF. The full variable domain, in which reference TRBV29-1 and TRBJ2-6 provide the parts outside the CDR3, is SAVISQKPSRDICQRGTSLTIQCQVDSQVTMMFWYRQQPGQSLTLIATANQGSEATYESGFVIDKFPISRPNLTFSTLTVSNMSPEDSSIYLCSALAGSGANVLTFGAGSRLTVL.

This clonotype turned up a few times. The V gene is TRBV7-2, the J gene TRBJ2-3; possibly TRBD1 for D (6 bases). The V and J ends lost 4 bases and 4 bases respectively, with 12 bases between them. The CDR3 loop spans 14 amino acids. Germline assignment: CDR1 SGHTA and CDR2 FQGNSA. CDR3 bases: TGTGCCAGCAGCTCCCAACGGACAGCAGATACGCAGTATTTT. Protein: CASSSQRTADTQYF.

This clonotype came up a few times. This chain joins TRBV28 and TRBJ2-4, with D tentatively TRBD1 or TRBD2 (5 bases each). Trimming pared 6 bases from V and 0 bases from J, leaving 18 bases between. This CDR3 has 17 residues. CDR1 is MDHEN and CDR2 is SYDVKM in the germline V gene. Here the CDR3 DNA reads TGTGCCAGCAGACCTACCGGGGCTACCTTAGCCAAAAACATTCAGTACTTC. Amino acid sequence: CASRPTGATLAKNIQYF.

The V gene is TRBV10-3, the J gene TRBJ2-5, with a tentative D call TRBD2 (6 bases). V lost 4 bases to trimming and J lost 2 bases, with 14 bases between them. The CDR3 has 15 amino acids. The germline V gene encodes CDR1 ENHRY and CDR2 SYGVKD. The CDR3 sequence: CAISVYWGRQETQYF. The CDR3 nucleotides read TGTGCCATCAGTGTTTACTGGGGGAGGCAAGAGACCCAGTACTTC.

V and J are TRBV10-3 and TRBJ2-6, with D maybe TRBD2 (6 bases). Germline V gene data show CDR1 as ENHRY and CDR2 as SYGVKD. This CDR3 region has 15 residues. Trimming cost V 5 bases and J 0 bases, with 8 bases left between them. The CDR3 nucleotides are TGTGCCATCAGTCGGGGGTCCTCTGGGGCCAACGTCCTGACTTTC. Protein: CAISRGSSGANVLTF.

The CDR3 bases are TGCGCCAGCAGGGAAAGCGGGGGGGCTATAAATGAGCAGTTCTTC. Translated, it gives CASRESGGAINEQFF. V and J are TRBV5-1 and TRBJ2-1, with 10 bases matching TRBD2. With V trimmed by 5 bases and J by 7 bases, 9 bases remained unmatched. Germline CDR1 and CDR2: SGHRS and YFSETQ. The CDR3 sequence is 15 residues long.

The chain links TRBV29-1 to TRBJ2-3, with 13 bases aligning to TRBD2. This CDR3 spans 14 amino acids. Germline V gene lookup returns CDR1 SQVTM and CDR2 ANQGSEA. CDR3 protein: CSILLAGGPDTQYF. In DNA form, the CDR3 reads TGCAGTATCCTACTAGCGGGGGGGCCGGATACGCAGTATTTT.

This clonotype has more than one count but fewer than ten. The rearrangement joins TRBV28 to TRBJ1-1, with 8 bases matching TRBD1. Germline trimming cut 6 bases from V and 1 base from J; bases unmatched to any gene: 4. Germline values: CDR1 MDHEN, CDR2 SYDVKM. This CDR3 is 14 amino acids long. CDR3 amino acids: CASSAGQANTEAFF. CDR3 nucleotide sequence: TGTGCCAGCAGCGCGGGACAGGCGAACACTGAAGCTTTCTTT.